This T cell receptor beta chain was sequenced during a study of blood T cells in healthy people across ages. The authors ran a second PCR of about 7 to 12 cycles using a sample-barcoded 5' primer and a J-beta primer mix. MiXCR, applied by TCRdb to the 5' RACE reads, yields one record per CDR3 protein. The top ten clones hold under 25% of a sample with some 750,000 distinct CDR3 sequences, approximately 22% of them seen once. This clonotype showed up just a few times. The CDR3 has 13 residues. Germline V gives CDR1 DFQATT, CDR2 SNEGSKA (reference sequence). The ends were cut back, 5 bases at V and 2 bases at J, with 10 bases in the middle. Extraction of total RNA produced a minimum of 5 micrograms from each sample.

The gene calls are TRBV20-1 and TRBJ2-1; D may be TRBD1 or TRBD2 (5 bases each). The sample taken for sequencing was blood. The TCR was taken from a man in his 70s in good health. The CDR3 reads CSALRDAYNEQFF. In DNA form, the CDR3 reads TGCAGTGCTCTCCGGGACGCCTACAATGAGCAGTTCTTC.